Listed below are T cell receptor beta chains from one sample, sequenced in a study of cytomegalovirus exposure and HLA in healthy donors. This table comes from immunoSEQ multiplex PCR, and its TCRdb copy is limited to in-frame clones, with some not included. Among 84,000 or so clones listed, 70% to 85% were seen once. The source material was PBMCs. These receptors were obtained from a young man in good health and CMV-seronegative. CDR3s include the opening cysteine and the closing phenylalanine or tryptophan. A D gene is named only where the DNA matches it firmly. Only some rows state a clone size, as once, few, many or a class for expanded clones.

V gene	J gene	D gene	clone size	CDR3 DNA	CDR3 protein
TRBV13	TRBJ1-1	NA	NA	TGTGCCAGCAGCCCAAACTCCAATGAAGCTTTCTTT	CASSPNSNEAFF
TRBV4-3	TRBJ1-2	TRBD1	NA	TGCGCCAGCAGCCAACAGACAGGGCTTAACTATGGCTACACCTTC	CASSQQTGLNYGYTF
TRBV10-3	TRBJ2-7	TRBD1	NA	TGTGCCACCAGGGAACCGTGGACAGGGGGCACCTACGAGCAGTACTTC	CATREPWTGGTYEQYF
TRBV5-1	TRBJ1-2	TRBD1	NA	TGCGCCAGCAGCCAATCCCAGGGGGCGCGGGGCTACACCTTC	CASSQSQGARGYTF
TRBV27	TRBJ2-3	NA	few	TGTGCCAGCAGTTTGAGGGCCGGCGCAGATACGCAGTATTTT	CASSLRAGADTQYF
TRBV12-5	TRBJ2-7	NA	NA	TGTGCTAGTGGTCGTCGGTTGAGCTCCTACGAGCAGTACTTC	CASGRRLSSYEQYF
TRBV9	TRBJ2-1	NA	NA	TGTGCCAGCAGCGCAGATACTAGGAGCTCCTACAATGAGCAGTTCTTC	CASSADTRSSYNEQFF
TRBV5-5	TRBJ1-1	NA	NA	TGTGCCAGCAGCGCCGGACCGGGGGCTGAAGCTTTCTTT	CASSAGPGAEAFF
TRBV7-8	TRBJ2-1	NA	once	TGTGCCAGCAGCGCGTCAGGGAACCGTCTCTACAATGAGCAGTTCTTC	CASSASGNRLYNEQFF
TRBV10-3	TRBJ1-5	NA	NA	TGTGCCATCAGCCCAAGCAATCAGCCCCAGCATTTT	CAISPSNQPQHF
TRBV11-3	TRBJ2-3	TRBD1	few	TGTGCCAGCAGCTTAGGGGACAGGGTTTTAGATGATACGCAGTATTTT	CASSLGDRVLDDTQYF
TRBV10-1	TRBJ1-5	TRBD1	once	TGCGCCAGCAGGTTGGACAGGGAAGAGAATCAGCCCCAGCATTTT	CASRLDREENQPQHF
TRBV15	TRBJ2-3	TRBD2	NA	TGTGCCACCAGCGGACGACTAGCGGGGGGAACAGATACGCAGTATTTT	CATSGRLAGGTDTQYF
TRBV19	TRBJ2-7	NA	NA	TGTGCCAGTAGGCGATTGAGGGCAACAGGGGAGCAGTACTTC	CASRRLRATGEQYF
TRBV27	TRBJ2-7	NA	NA	TGTGCCAGCAGTTTATCTGGGGCAGGCTACTCGAGGACCTACGAGCAGTACTTC	CASSLSGAGYSRTYEQYF
TRBV19	TRBJ1-2	NA	NA	TGTGCCAGTAGTCGTCGGTTAGGGGACTATGGCTACACCTTC	CASSRRLGDYGYTF
TRBV19	TRBJ1-5	NA	NA	TGTGCCAGTAGGACTAGAGGGTCGGGGCCCCAGCATTTT	CASRTRGSGPQHF
TRBV6-5	TRBJ2-7	NA	NA	TGTGCCAGCAGTTTACAGGGAGCCGCCTACGAGCAGTACTTC	CASSLQGAAYEQYF
TRBV7-9	TRBJ2-1	TRBD2	few	TGTGCCAGCAGCTCCCTTAGTAGCGGGGGGTACAATGAGCAGTTCTTC	CASSSLSSGGYNEQFF
TRBV5-4	TRBJ2-7	NA	few	TGTGCCAGCAGCTTGAGCAGGGGCTCCTACGAGCAGTACTTC	CASSLSRGSYEQYF
TRBV18	TRBJ1-5	NA	NA	TGTGCCAGCTCACCAACTGTCCCTGGCAATCAGCCCCAGCATTTT	CASSPTVPGNQPQHF
TRBV18	TRBJ1-2	NA	NA	TGTGCCAGCTCACCAAGGATGAGGATTGAGGACTACACCTTC	CASSPRMRIEDYTF
TRBV14	TRBJ2-7	NA	NA	TGTGCCAGCAGCCAAAATTACGAGCAGTACTTC	CASSQNYEQYF
TRBV19	TRBJ1-6	TRBD1	NA	TGTGCCAGTACTGCGGGACAGGGGCTAAATTCACCCCTCCACTTT	CASTAGQGLNSPLHF
TRBV2	TRBJ1-2	NA	NA	TGTGCCAGCAGTGAGGGCAGGCCAAACTATGGCTACACCTTC	CASSEGRPNYGYTF
TRBV30	TRBJ1-2	NA	NA	TGTGCCTGGAGCCTACAGGGTACGGCTGGCTACACCTTC	CAWSLQGTAGYTF
TRBV5-4	TRBJ1-1	NA	NA	TGTGCCAGCAGCAACCCGGGGAGGGCAAACACTGAAGCTTTCTTT	CASSNPGRANTEAFF
TRBV5-4	TRBJ1-1	NA	NA	TGTGCCAGCAGCTTTTCGGACAGTGAAGCTTTCTTT	CASSFSDSEAFF
TRBV25-1	TRBJ1-4	NA	NA	TGTGCCAGCAGTGACGGGGGGGCAACTAATGAAAAACTGTTTTTT	CASSDGGATNEKLFF
TRBV2	TRBJ1-3	NA	NA	TGTGCCAGTTTTGACAGCCCGCTCAACTCTGGAAACACCATATATTTT	CASFDSPLNSGNTIYF